This T cell receptor beta chain was obtained from a study of blood T cell repertoires in COVID-19. Across the whole study: Samples taken during acute and convalescent COVID-19 were collected in the United States, Italy and Spain.

Profiling relied on immunoSEQ multiplex PCR, and the TCRdb table lists in-frame clones only, not all of them. The sample records approximately 280,000 clones, roughly 90% being singletons. Trimming removed 4 bases at V and 0 bases at J, with 14 bases between. The CDR3 is 16 residues long. Germline CDR1 and CDR2: SGDLS and YYNGEE. This rearrangement joins TRBV9 to TRBJ2-1; D perhaps matches TRBD2 (5 bases). The source material was peripheral blood. This TCR derives from a woman in her 30s with COVID-19, enrolled during active disease. DNA of the CDR3: TGTGCCAGCAGCCCAGGACTGGGAAGCTCCTACAATGAGCAGTTCTTC. It translates to CASSPGLGSSYNEQFF.